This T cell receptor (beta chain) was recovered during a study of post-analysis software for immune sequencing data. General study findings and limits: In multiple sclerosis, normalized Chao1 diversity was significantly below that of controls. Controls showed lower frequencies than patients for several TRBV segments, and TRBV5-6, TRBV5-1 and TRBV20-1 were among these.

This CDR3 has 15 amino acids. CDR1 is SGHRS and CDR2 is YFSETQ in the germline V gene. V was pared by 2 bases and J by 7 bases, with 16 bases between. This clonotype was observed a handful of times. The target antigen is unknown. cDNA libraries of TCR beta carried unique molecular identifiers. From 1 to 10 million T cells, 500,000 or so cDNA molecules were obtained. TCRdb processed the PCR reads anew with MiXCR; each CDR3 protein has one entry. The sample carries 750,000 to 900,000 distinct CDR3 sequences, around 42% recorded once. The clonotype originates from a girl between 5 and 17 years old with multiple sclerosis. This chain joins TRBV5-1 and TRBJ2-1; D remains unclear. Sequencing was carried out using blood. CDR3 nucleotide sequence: TGCGCCAGCAGCTTACTGGGTTTCGGAAGTAATGAGCAGTTCTTC. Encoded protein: CASSLLGFGSNEQFF.